This T cell receptor beta chain was captured by sequencing in a study of cytomegalovirus exposure and HLA in healthy donors. Trimming pared 3 bases from V and 0 bases from J, leaving 6 bases between. Germline-derived CDR1 and CDR2 are GTSNPN and SVGIG (reference sequence). CDR3 length: 12 amino acids. The PCR contained 60 Vbeta and 13 Jbeta primers. Profiling relied on immunoSEQ multiplex PCR, and the TCRdb table lists in-frame clones only, not all of them. This sample's table reports about 76,000 clones. The clonotype was recovered from a woman in her 40s in good health and CMV-seropositive. Sequencing was performed on PBMCs. The gene calls are TRBV30 and TRBJ2-7, with D unclear. CDR3 loop: CAWSGDSYEQYF. Here the CDR3 DNA reads TGTGCCTGGAGCGGTGACTCCTACGAGCAGTACTTC.